The 27 T cell receptor beta chains in this list originate from one sample, sequenced in a study of blood T cell repertoires in COVID-19. Some clones are missing from TCRdb's copy, which holds only in-frame ones; the method was immunoSEQ multiplex PCR. This table holds some 240,000 clones, around 90% found once. Sequencing was performed on PBMCs or T cells enriched from blood (not recorded which). The receptors stem from a woman aged 40 to 50 who had been exposed to COVID-19.

The V call is TRBV10-3, the J call TRBJ2-2; tentatively, D is TRBD1 (5 bases). The CDR3 length is 15 residues. V lost 10 bases and J 6 bases, leaving 21 bases between the germline ends. Germline-derived CDR1 and CDR2 are ENHRY and SYGVKD. The chain's CDR3 is CATGTKQAPPGELFF. The CDR3 nucleotides read TGTGCCACCGGCACAAAACAGGCCCCCCCCGGGGAGCTGTTTTTT.

The chain employs TRBV25-1 and TRBJ2-2, with 10 positions matching TRBD1. Per the germline V gene, CDR1 is MGHDK and CDR2 is SYGVNS. V dropped 8 bases and J dropped 1; count of bases not matched to a gene: 10. This CDR3 is built from 17 residues. CDR3 nucleotides: TGTGCCAGCCATAAGGGACAGGGGACCCTGAACACCGGGGAGCTGTTTTTT. Protein product: CASHKGQGTLNTGELFF.

This chain connects TRBV5-4 to TRBJ2-1; 9 bases are shared with TRBD2. CDR3 length: 15 amino acids. The V gene's germline CDR1 is SGHNT and CDR2 YYREEE (reference sequence). Trimming cost V 2 bases and J 6 bases; bases outside gene matches: 6. CDR3 in amino acids: CASSFSGSPVNEQFF. The DNA for the CDR3 is TGTGCCAGCAGCTTTAGCGGGAGTCCCGTCAATGAGCAGTTCTTC.

V is TRBV27 and J is TRBJ2-1; 10 bases line up with TRBD2. Germline V gene sequence: CDR1 MNHEY, CDR2 SMNVEV (reference sequence). V trimming: 5 bases; J trimming: 3 bases; junction bases outside the gene matches: 4. The CDR3 is 15 amino acids. The CDR3 DNA reads TGTGCCAGCAGTCCCGGACTAGCGGACTACAATGAGCAGTTCTTC. It translates to CASSPGLADYNEQFF.

This clone has a handful of counts. Written as DNA, the CDR3 is TGTGCCATCAGTGAGTCCGCGGGAAGGTCCTACGAGCAGTACGTC. It codes for CAISESAGRSYEQYV. The chain joins TRBV10-3 to TRBJ2-7; D perhaps matches TRBD2 (6 bases). Trimming left V 0 bases short and J 1 base short, with 10 bases between. The length of the CDR3 is 15 residues. Per germline, CDR1 ENHRY and CDR2 SYGVKD.

CDR3 nucleotides: TGTGCCAGCAGCGTAGGCGTGTGGGGGGGTACCGGGGAGCTGTTTTTT. Its translation: CASSVGVWGGTGELFF. This sequence joins TRBV9 and TRBJ2-2; 7 bases agree with TRBD2. The V gene's germline CDR1 is SGDLS and CDR2 YYNGEE. V was pared by 0 bases and J by 5 bases, with 7 bases of the junction left unmatched. The length of the CDR3 is 16 residues.

The chain joins TRBV12-3 or TRBV12-4 to TRBJ2-2; D remains unclear. V was clipped by 5 bases and J by 9 bases, with 10 bases between them. The length of the CDR3 is 12 residues. The CDR3 bases are TGTGCCAGCAGTCCGACACCTTGGGAGCTGTTTTTT. Amino acids: CASSPTPWELFF.

The V call is TRBV6-5, the J call TRBJ2-1; 7 nucleotides line up with TRBD2. Trimming removed 7 bases from V and 11 bases from J; junction bases left unmatched: 11. Germline loops: CDR1 MNHEY, CDR2 SVGAGI. There are 13 residues in the CDR3. In DNA form, the CDR3 reads TGTGCCAGCACAGTCAGGGAGGGGAATCAGCAGTTCTTC. Translating gives CASTVREGNQQFF.

The chain carries TRBV23-1 and TRBJ2-7, with 10 bases matching TRBD1. TRBV23-1 belongs to the ORF category, with a function that is uncertain. The CDR3 sequence is 15 residues long. V lost 0 bases to trimming and J lost 3 bases; unmatched junction nucleotides: 2. CDR3 sequence reads: CASSQSGQGDYEQYF. The DNA of the CDR3 is TGCGCCAGCAGTCAATCCGGACAGGGGGACTACGAGCAGTACTTC.

The J gene is TRBJ2-5, the V gene TRBV7-2, with 8 bases lining up with TRBD2. Trimming cost V 2 bases and J 2 bases; bases outside gene matches: 13. The CDR3 runs to 18 residues. Per germline, CDR1 SGHTA and CDR2 FQGNSA. CDR3 in DNA: TGTGCCAGCAGCTTAATCCCACTAGCGGCGAACCTACAAGAGACCCAGTACTTC. Protein product: CASSLIPLAANLQETQYF.

The chain carries TRBV7-2 and TRBJ1-4; no reliable D call. V was cut by 2 bases and J by 8 bases, with 3 bases left in between. Per germline, CDR1 SGHTA and CDR2 FQGNSA. The CDR3 contains 11 residues. This chain's CDR3 is CASSLREKLFF. The DNA for the CDR3 is TGTGCCAGCAGCTTACGGGAAAAACTGTTTTTT.

The chain couples TRBV5-1 to TRBJ1-4, with D perhaps matching TRBD1 (5 bases). Germline CDR1 and CDR2: SGHRS and YFSETQ. The CDR3 has 14 amino acids. Trimming stripped 3 bases from V and 5 bases from J, with 11 bases between. The CDR3 loop reads CASSSPRANEKLFF. CDR3 bases: TGCGCCAGCAGCTCCCCCAGGGCCAATGAAAAACTGTTTTTT. Together with reference TRBV5-1 and TRBJ1-4, the CDR3 gives the full variable domain: KAGVTQTPRYLIKTRGQQVTLSCSPISGHRSVSWYQQTPGQGLQFLFEYFSETQRNKGNFPGRFSGRQFSNSRSEMNVSTLELGDSALYLCASSSPRANEKLFFGSGTQLSVL.

The chain combines TRBV4-3 with TRBJ2-2, with D perhaps matching TRBD1 (6 bases). CDR3 length equals 18 residues. Germline V gene lookup returns CDR1 LGHNA and CDR2 YSLEER. Deletions cut 3 bases from V and 0 bases from J, with 17 bases between. Here the CDR3 reads CASSQNPRDTTNTGELFF. DNA for the CDR3: TGCGCCAGCAGCCAGAACCCCCGGGACACAACGAACACCGGGGAGCTGTTTTTT.

On this clone: The junction differs from germline at one of its ends, possibly a read error. This chain connects TRBV4-1 to TRBJ1-2; perhaps TRBD1 as D (5 bases). The CDR3 spans 14 residues. Germline CDR1 reads MGHRA; CDR2 reads YSYEKL. CDR3 sequence: CASTQWTKNYGYTF. CDR3 nucleotide sequence: TGCGCCAGCACCCAATGGACAAAAAACTATGGCTACACCTTC.

The chain combines TRBV24-1 with TRBJ1-3, with D hard to call. V was pared by 1 base and J by 6 bases, with 3 bases between. Per the germline V gene, CDR1 is KGHDR and CDR2 is SFDVKD. This CDR3 has 12 residues. The DNA for the CDR3 is TGTGCCACCAGTGATTTACTAAACACCATATATTTT. This encodes CATSDLLNTIYF.

The rearrangement links TRBV12-5 to TRBJ1-2; D remains unclear. Trimming cost V 4 bases and J 4 bases, with 25 bases left between them. Germline lookup yields CDR1 LGHNT and CDR2 FRNRAP. The CDR3 covers 18 residues. The CDR3 DNA reads TGTGCTAGTGGTTCCCAGCCTTCGTCGGGAGCTCCCCTCTATGGCTACACCTTC. Protein product: CASGSQPSSGAPLYGYTF.

The chain uses TRBV28 and TRBJ1-5; D possibly corresponds to TRBD1 (6 bases). The CDR3 spans 15 residues. Germline V gene sequence: CDR1 MDHEN, CDR2 SYDVKM. The V end was cut by 5 bases, the J end by 5 bases, with 16 bases between. This chain's CDR3 is CASSTWTALDQPQHF. CDR3 coding DNA: TGTGCCAGCAGTACCTGGACAGCCCTTGATCAGCCCCAGCATTTT.

In its sample, this clone was seen a few times. This chain connects TRBV5-1 to TRBJ1-2; TRBD1 might be the D (6 bases). The CDR3 spans 14 residues. The germline CDR1 and CDR2 sequences are SGHRS and YFSETQ. V lost 0 bases, J lost 6 bases, and 12 bases lay in between. CDR3 sequence: CASSLDLAGDGYTF. The CDR3 nucleotides read TGCGCCAGCAGCTTGGATCTGGCAGGGGATGGCTACACCTTC.

V usage is TRBV27 and J usage is TRBJ2-3; D possibly corresponds to TRBD1 (5 bases). Trimming shortened V by 3 bases and J by 2 bases, and 9 bases separated the two germline ends. There are 14 residues in the CDR3. Germline V gene lookup returns CDR1 MNHEY and CDR2 SMNVEV (reference sequence). CDR3 sequence reads: CASSFEQATDTQYF. For the CDR3, the DNA is TGTGCCAGCAGTTTTGAACAGGCCACAGATACGCAGTATTTT.

This clone has more than one count but fewer than ten. The chain employs TRBV19 and TRBJ1-5; D remains ambiguous. V was pared by 9 bases and J by 0 bases, with 15 bases between. The CDR3 has 15 residues. Germline values: CDR1 LNHDA, CDR2 SQIVND (reference sequence). The CDR3 DNA reads as TGTGCCAGCGCCGCAGGTGACTATAGCAATCAGCCCCAGCATTTT. Amino acids: CASAAGDYSNQPQHF. The whole variable domain, filled in from reference TRBV19 and TRBJ1-5, reads DGGITQSPKYLFRKEGQNVTLSCEQNLNHDAMYWYRQDPGQGLRLIYYSQIVNDFQKGDIAEGYSVSREKKESFPLTVTSAQKNPTAFYLCASAAGDYSNQPQHFGDGTRLSIL.

The chain carries TRBV10-1 and TRBJ2-4, with D maybe TRBD2 (6 bases). The CDR3 extends over 15 amino acids. Germline lookup yields CDR1 WNHNN and CDR2 SYGVQD (reference sequence). The ends were cut back, 7 bases at V and 3 bases at J, with 16 bases in the middle. CDR3 sequence reads: CASKFRREDKNIQYF. CDR3 sequence (DNA): TGCGCCAGCAAATTCCGGCGGGAAGACAAAAACATTCAGTACTTC.

The chain uses TRBV2 and TRBJ1-1; no definite D call. This CDR3 spans 13 amino acids. Trimming stripped 3 bases from V and 3 bases from J, with 8 bases between. Germline V gene data show CDR1 as SNHLY and CDR2 as FYNNEI. This chain's CDR3 is CASSDRMDTEAFF. The CDR3 coding sequence is TGTGCCAGCAGTGACAGGATGGACACTGAAGCTTTCTTT.

This chain links TRBV12-3 or TRBV12-4 with TRBJ1-2; TRBD1 might be the D (5 bases). The CDR3 totals 13 residues. V lost 7 bases, J lost 8 bases, and 17 bases lay in between. CDR3 DNA sequence: TGTGCCAGCACCCCTCAGGGCAGCAAGGGCTACACCTTC. As protein: CASTPQGSKGYTF.

This clone was observed a single time. At one of its ends the junction is not consistent with the germline gene, which may arise from a read error. This chain uses TRBV5-1 with TRBJ2-5, with TRBD2 as a possible D gene (6 bases). This CDR3 is 14 amino acids long. Germline V gene sequence: CDR1 SGHRS, CDR2 YFSETQ. The DNA for the CDR3 is TGTGCCAGCAGCTACGGACTAACTCAAGAGACCCAGTACTTC. Its translation: CASSYGLTQETQYF.

The chain employs TRBV6-5 and TRBJ2-7, with 8 bases aligning to TRBD1. Unmatched junction bases numbered 7, after V lost 6 bases and J lost 3 bases. Germline lookup yields CDR1 MNHEY and CDR2 SVGAGI. The CDR3 is made up of 14 amino acids. In nucleotides, the CDR3 is TGTGCCAGCAGGGGGACAGGCGCCCGCTACGAGCAGTACGTC. It encodes CASRGTGARYEQYV.

The rearrangement uses TRBV27 and TRBJ2-2; tentatively, D is TRBD2 (6 bases). CDR1 MNHEY and CDR2 SMNVEV come from the germline V gene (reference sequence). Trimming took off 2 bases at V and 2 bases at J, with 9 bases between the two ends. The CDR3 runs 15 residues. The CDR3 spells CASSLLGGNTGELFF. CDR3 DNA: TGTGCCAGCAGTTTACTCGGGGGTAACACCGGGGAGCTGTTTTTT.

The chain is built from TRBV3-1 (or the pseudogene TRBV3-2) and TRBJ2-2, with 9 bases matching TRBD2. This CDR3 is 15 amino acids long. J gave up 7 bases and V 3 bases, and 6 bases lay outside the gene matches. Germline CDR1 and CDR2: LGHDT and YNNKEL (reference sequence). CDR3 coding DNA: TGTGCCAGCAGCCAGGCTAGCGGGGCTATCGGGGAGCTGTTTTTT. This encodes CASSQASGAIGELFF.